A selection of T cell receptor beta chains follows, all from one sample in a study of blood T cell repertoires in COVID-19. The assay was immunoSEQ multiplex PCR, and TCRdb's table has in-frame clones only and misses some. The table records about 58,000 clones, about 79% of them present only once. Material for sequencing was peripheral blood. These receptors originate from a human donor in a cohort sampled during active COVID-19. The CDR3 runs from the conserved cysteine through the conserved F or W. The order of the fields is D gene, V gene, J gene, CDR3 protein. The D gene is left open where the match is weak.

-	TRBV21-1	TRBJ1-1	CASSKNTKTEAFF
TRBD1	TRBV18	TRBJ1-1	CASFLGQGEAFF
-	TRBV7-2	TRBJ2-7	CASSSSQGSFYEQYF
-	TRBV19	TRBJ1-1	CASSIKGTGQNTEAFF
-	TRBV6-2/TRBV6-3	TRBJ2-6	CASSYEGSGANVLTF
-	TRBV28	TRBJ2-7	CASSPGTPYEQYF
-	TRBV14	TRBJ2-7	CASSRPRGYEQYF
TRBD1	TRBV2	TRBJ2-6	CASRTGGSGANVLTF
-	TRBV7-2	TRBJ2-4	CASSGGLAKNIQYF
TRBD1	TRBV6-5	TRBJ2-1	CASSRDREEQFF
-	TRBV4-1	TRBJ2-1	CASSQDPRSPYNEQFF
-	TRBV6-6	TRBJ2-7	CASSLPGLEQYF
TRBD2	TRBV27	TRBJ2-7	CASSLSIRQGSSGRHFYEQYF
TRBD2	TRBV2	TRBJ2-7	CASSVGGRSYEQYF
TRBD1	TRBV2	TRBJ1-2	CASSEQGAIYGYTF
-	TRBV5-1	TRBJ2-7	CASSVSGTRVYEQYF
TRBD1	TRBV28	TRBJ1-2	CASSSRTGGRQYGYTF
-	TRBV4-1	TRBJ1-4	CASSRTTGDNEKLFF
-	TRBV2	TRBJ1-6	CASSETDTLNSPLHF
-	TRBV2	TRBJ1-5	CASSEASGRTSQHF
-	TRBV11-1	TRBJ2-6	CASSPSKPGANVLTF
-	TRBV27	TRBJ2-7	CASSLEAGYYEQYF
-	TRBV18	TRBJ2-2	CASSPIPLELETNTGELFF
-	TRBV10-3	TRBJ2-7	CAISAVWSGSEQYF
TRBD2	TRBV5-4	TRBJ2-7	CASSLGPGGYEQYF
TRBD1	TRBV7-9	TRBJ2-7	CASSLPGQGTEQYF
-	TRBV28	TRBJ2-7	CASSLRGPHEQYF
TRBD1	TRBV18	TRBJ1-5	CASSRYRGPNQPQHF
-	TRBV5-8	TRBJ1-3	CASSPSWGRSFSGNTIYF
-	TRBV4-1	TRBJ1-6	CASSQDMGGALHF
-	TRBV21-1	TRBJ1-2	CASSKPRGGLVGYTF
TRBD1	TRBV6-5	TRBJ1-1	CASRQGLTEAFF
TRBD2	TRBV2	TRBJ2-1	CARTRTSGSQLGSYNEQFF
-	TRBV7-8	TRBJ1-5	CASSLGQGDQPQHF
TRBD1	TRBV4-1	TRBJ1-1	CASSQEGQGASRRVEAFF
TRBD2	TRBV9	TRBJ2-7	CASNTGTTPYEQYF
-	TRBV11-2	TRBJ2-7	CASSLTGQFYEQYF
-	TRBV19	TRBJ1-1	CASSIGTKGRYTEAFF
TRBD1	TRBV6-5	TRBJ1-2	CASRGQGRGGYTF
-	TRBV6-2/TRBV6-3	TRBJ1-2	CASSLWEGTANYGYTF
TRBD2	TRBV2	TRBJ2-3	CARLGLAGGDSTDTQYF
-	TRBV19	TRBJ2-7	CASSLSGAGGEQYF
TRBD1	TRBV12-3/TRBV12-4	TRBJ2-7	CASRGQSSYEQYF
-	TRBV24-1	TRBJ2-1	CASRGSGRDEQFF
TRBD1	TRBV27	TRBJ1-2	CASSALTGTGEKGYTF
TRBD1	TRBV9	TRBJ2-7	CASSATRQGHEQYF
-	TRBV18	TRBJ2-5	CASSPGRQETQYF
TRBD1	TRBV28	TRBJ2-7	CASSFSEGQGVYEQYF
-	TRBV28	TRBJ2-7	CASTLQGSTYEQYF
-	TRBV18	TRBJ2-7	CASSPSMTGEQYF
-	TRBV4-3	TRBJ1-1	CASSRTQLNTEAFF
TRBD1	TRBV6-5	TRBJ2-7	CASSQRQGALEQYF
-	TRBV7-2	TRBJ1-4	CASSPTRLLTNEKLFF
-	TRBV28	TRBJ1-5	CASNRTPRPQHF
-	TRBV18	TRBJ1-5	CASSHSGGPQHF
-	TRBV19	TRBJ1-5	CASSILDTPVRPQHF
-	TRBV15	TRBJ1-2	CATSREEFPYGYTF
TRBD2	TRBV7-2	TRBJ2-5	CASSHQWASGSETQYF
TRBD2	TRBV18	TRBJ2-7	CASSPRAGGEPYEQYF